Described below is a single T cell receptor beta chain sequence and its context. The source of the sample is a study of blood T cell repertoires in COVID-19. The CDR3 spans 14 residues. Germline V gives CDR1 SGHRS, CDR2 YFSETQ. V was trimmed by 4 bases and J by 10 bases, leaving 18 bases between them. How the authors handled the data: Reference gene primer amplification yielded estimated nucleated cell counts. Some clones are missing from TCRdb's copy, which holds only in-frame ones; the method was immunoSEQ multiplex PCR. V and J calls and clone size are copied from that table; D and trimming were computed from the DNA. The data contain some 120,000 clones, roughly four fifths of them seen just once; the ten biggest clones take up around 15%.

This receptor was taken from a woman aged 50 to 60 with acute or convalescent COVID-19. Material: peripheral blood. The chain employs TRBV5-1 and TRBJ2-1; possible D gene TRBD2, 6 bases. CDR3 protein: CASSMTSSSREQFF. The CDR3 DNA is TGCGCCAGCAGCATGACTAGTAGCTCACGGGAGCAGTTCTTC.